The T cell receptor beta chain under discussion was sequenced for a study of cytomegalovirus exposure and HLA in healthy donors. CDR1 and CDR2 (germline): SGHRS, YFSETQ. This CDR3 is built from 15 residues. Deletions cut 1 base from V and 4 bases from J, with 12 bases between. A multiplex PCR was run with 60 Vbeta primers and 13 Jbeta primers. Sequencing was performed with immunoSEQ multiplex PCR; in TCRdb, only in-frame clones are kept and a portion is missing. The sample contains under 250,000 clones, about 82% of which appear only once. The chain carries TRBV5-1 and TRBJ2-1; weak D call: TRBD2 (6 bases). Source material: PBMCs. This TCR derives from a woman aged 50 to 65 in good health and CMV-seronegative. DNA of the CDR3: TGCGCCAGCAGCTTGACGGTAGCGGCGTACAATGAGCAGTTCTTC. Translated, it gives CASSLTVAAYNEQFF.